This TCR beta chain comes out of a study of CD8+ T cells in alopecia areata. Sequencing used cDNA as its template, made by extracting RNA and reverse transcribing it. Some clones are missing from TCRdb's copy, which holds only in-frame ones; the method was immunoSEQ multiplex PCR. The top ten clones hold under 2% of a sample with 270,000 or so clones, 58% of them seen once. To note about this clone: As yet, its antigen is unknown.

As for treatment: oral pan-JAK inhibitor, 5-10 mg twice daily. Cell sorting was applied to PBMCs, and CD4+ and CD8+ T cells were collected. V gave up 5 bases and J gave up 4 bases, with 12 bases separating them. CDR3 size: 14 residues. Germline V gene lookup returns CDR1 SNHLY and CDR2 FYNNEI. Study-wide findings and caveats: Persistence in scalp and blood during tofacitinib was observed for many expanded lesional clones.

The TCR was taken from a human donor with alopecia areata. This material consisted of CD4+ T cells sorted from blood, taken at week 24, from a patient treated with tofacitinib. The chain has TRBV2 and TRBJ2-1; D is ambiguous. CDR3 coding DNA: TGTGCCAGCAGTATAATCGCTGATTACAATGAGCAGTTCTTC. The encoded protein is CASSIIADYNEQFF.